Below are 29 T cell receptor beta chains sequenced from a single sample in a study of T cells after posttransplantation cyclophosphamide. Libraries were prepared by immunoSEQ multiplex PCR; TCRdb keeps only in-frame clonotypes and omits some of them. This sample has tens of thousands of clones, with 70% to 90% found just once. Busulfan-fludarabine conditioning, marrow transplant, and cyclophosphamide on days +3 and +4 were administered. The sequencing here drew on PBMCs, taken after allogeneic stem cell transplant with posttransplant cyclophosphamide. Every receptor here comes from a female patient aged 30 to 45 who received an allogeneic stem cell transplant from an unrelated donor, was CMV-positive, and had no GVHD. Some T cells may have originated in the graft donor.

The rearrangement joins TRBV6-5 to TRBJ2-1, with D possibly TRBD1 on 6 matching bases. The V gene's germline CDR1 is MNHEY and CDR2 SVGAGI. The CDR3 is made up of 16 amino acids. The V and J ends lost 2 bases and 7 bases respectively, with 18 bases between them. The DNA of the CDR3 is TGTGCCAGCAGTTACGTCCCGGGACACCCTCGGAATGAGCAGTTCTTC. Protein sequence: CASSYVPGHPRNEQFF.

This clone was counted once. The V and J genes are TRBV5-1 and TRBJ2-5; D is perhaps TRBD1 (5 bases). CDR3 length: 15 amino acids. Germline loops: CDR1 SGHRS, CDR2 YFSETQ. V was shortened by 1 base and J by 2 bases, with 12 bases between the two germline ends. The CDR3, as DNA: TGCGCCAGCAGCTTGCTTTGGGGCATACAAGAGACCCAGTACTTC. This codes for CASSLLWGIQETQYF.

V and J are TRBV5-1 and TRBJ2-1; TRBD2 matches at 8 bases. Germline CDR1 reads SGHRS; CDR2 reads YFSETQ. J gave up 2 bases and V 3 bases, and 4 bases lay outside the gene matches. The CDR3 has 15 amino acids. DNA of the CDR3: TGCGCCAGCAGCTGGACGGGACTAGCCTACAATGAGCAGTTCTTC. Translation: CASSWTGLAYNEQFF.

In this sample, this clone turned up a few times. CDR3 loop: CASSPGGTNEKLFF. The CDR3 bases are TGTGCCAGCAGTCCAGGGGGCACTAATGAAAAACTGTTTTTT. The chain has TRBV6-5 and TRBJ1-4; 8 bases are a match to TRBD1. CDR1 MNHEY and CDR2 SVGAGI come from the germline V gene. The CDR3 contains 14 residues. With 5 bases clipped from V and 2 bases from J, the junction kept 1 base outside the gene matches.

The CDR3 reads CASSLVPGLELYGYTF. The CDR3 DNA sequence: TGTGCCAGCAGCTTAGTTCCAGGGCTTGAGCTCTATGGCTACACCTTC. The gene calls are TRBV7-9 and TRBJ1-2, with D maybe TRBD1 (5 bases). The germline gives CDR1 SEHNR, CDR2 FQNEAQ (reference sequence). CDR3 length: 16 amino acids. V was pared by 1 base and J by 4 bases, with 16 bases between.

The CDR3 here is CASSLTGTPFYEQYF. CDR3 coding DNA: TGTGCCAGCAGTTTAACCGGGACACCATTCTACGAGCAGTACTTC. The chain recombines TRBV27 with TRBJ2-7, with TRBD1 as a possible D gene (6 bases). With 2 bases removed from V and 3 bases from J, the gap between germline ends came to 14 bases. The CDR3 extends over 15 amino acids. Germline CDR1 reads MNHEY; CDR2 reads SMNVEV (reference sequence).

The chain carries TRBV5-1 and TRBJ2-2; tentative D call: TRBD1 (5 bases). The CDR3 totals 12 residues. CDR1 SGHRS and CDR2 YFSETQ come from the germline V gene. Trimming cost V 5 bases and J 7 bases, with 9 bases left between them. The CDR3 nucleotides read TGCGCCAGCAGACAGGCAGGCGGGGAGCTGTTTTTT. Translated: CASRQAGGELFF.

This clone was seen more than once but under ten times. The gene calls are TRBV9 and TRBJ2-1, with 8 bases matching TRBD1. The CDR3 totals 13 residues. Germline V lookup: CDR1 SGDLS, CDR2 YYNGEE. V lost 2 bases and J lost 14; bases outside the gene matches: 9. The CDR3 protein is CASSVSGTGSEFF. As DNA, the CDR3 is TGTGCCAGCAGCGTCTCCGGGACAGGTTCGGAGTTCTTC.

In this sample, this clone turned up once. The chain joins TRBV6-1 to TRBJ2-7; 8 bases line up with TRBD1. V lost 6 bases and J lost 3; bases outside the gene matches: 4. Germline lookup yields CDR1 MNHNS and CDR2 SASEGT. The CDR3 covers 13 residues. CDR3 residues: CASRETGGYEQYF. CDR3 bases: TGTGCCAGCAGAGAAACAGGGGGCTACGAGCAGTACTTC.

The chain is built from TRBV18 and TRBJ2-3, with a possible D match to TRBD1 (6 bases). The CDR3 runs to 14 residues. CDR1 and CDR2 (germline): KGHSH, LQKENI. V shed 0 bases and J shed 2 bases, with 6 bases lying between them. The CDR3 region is CASSPPGHTDTQYF. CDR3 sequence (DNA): TGTGCCAGCTCACCACCGGGACACACAGATACGCAGTATTTT.

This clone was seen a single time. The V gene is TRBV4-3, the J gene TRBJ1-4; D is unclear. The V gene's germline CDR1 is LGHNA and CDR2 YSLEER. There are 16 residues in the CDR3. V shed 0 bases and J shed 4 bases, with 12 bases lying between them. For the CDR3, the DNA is TGCGCCAGCAGCCAAGATCTGAGTATAGTTAATGAAAAACTGTTTTTT. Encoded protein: CASSQDLSIVNEKLFF.

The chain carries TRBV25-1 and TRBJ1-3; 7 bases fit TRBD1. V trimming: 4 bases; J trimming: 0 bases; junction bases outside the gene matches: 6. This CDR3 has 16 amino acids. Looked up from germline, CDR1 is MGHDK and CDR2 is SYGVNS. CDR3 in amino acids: CASSAQGQDSGNTIYF. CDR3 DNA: TGTGCCAGCAGTGCGCAAGGACAGGACTCTGGAAACACCATATATTTT.

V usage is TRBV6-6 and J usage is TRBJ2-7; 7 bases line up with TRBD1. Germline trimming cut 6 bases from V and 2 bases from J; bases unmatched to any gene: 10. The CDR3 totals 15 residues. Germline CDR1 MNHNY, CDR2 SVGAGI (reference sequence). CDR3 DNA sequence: TGTGCCAGCAGCCCCAGGGGACAGAGAGCCTACGAGCAGTACTTC. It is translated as CASSPRGQRAYEQYF.

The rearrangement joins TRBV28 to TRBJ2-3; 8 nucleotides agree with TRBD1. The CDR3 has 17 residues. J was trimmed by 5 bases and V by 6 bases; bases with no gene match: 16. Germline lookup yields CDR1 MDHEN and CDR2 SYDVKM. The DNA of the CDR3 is TGTGCCAGCAGCCCCTCTATTGGGCAGGGGGCGTTAGATACGCAGTATTTT. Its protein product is CASSPSIGQGALDTQYF.

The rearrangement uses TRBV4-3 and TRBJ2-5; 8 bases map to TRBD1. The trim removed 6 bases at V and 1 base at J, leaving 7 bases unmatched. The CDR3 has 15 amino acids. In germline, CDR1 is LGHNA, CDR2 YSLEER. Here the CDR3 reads CASSHARGPQETQYF. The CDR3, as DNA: TGCGCCAGCAGTCACGCCAGGGGGCCCCAAGAGACCCAGTACTTC.

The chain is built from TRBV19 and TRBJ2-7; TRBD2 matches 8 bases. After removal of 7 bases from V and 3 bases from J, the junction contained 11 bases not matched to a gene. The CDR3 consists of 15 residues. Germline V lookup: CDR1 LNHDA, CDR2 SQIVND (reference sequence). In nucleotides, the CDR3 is TGTGCCAGTACCTACGGGGGGGGAGGCGGCTACGAGCAGTACTTC. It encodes CASTYGGGGGYEQYF.

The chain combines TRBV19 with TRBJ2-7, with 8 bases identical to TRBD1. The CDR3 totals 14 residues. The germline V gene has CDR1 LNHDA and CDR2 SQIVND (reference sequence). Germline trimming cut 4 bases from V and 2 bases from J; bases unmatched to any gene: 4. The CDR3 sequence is CASSRQGRTYEQYF. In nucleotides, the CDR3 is TGTGCCAGTAGTAGACAGGGGAGGACCTACGAGCAGTACTTC.

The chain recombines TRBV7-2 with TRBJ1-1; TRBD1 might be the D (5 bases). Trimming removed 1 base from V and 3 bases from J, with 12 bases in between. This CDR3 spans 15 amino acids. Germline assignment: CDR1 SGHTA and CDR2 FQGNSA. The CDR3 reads CASSLEMGGYTEAFF. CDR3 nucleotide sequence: TGTGCCAGCAGCTTAGAAATGGGGGGTTACACTGAAGCTTTCTTT.

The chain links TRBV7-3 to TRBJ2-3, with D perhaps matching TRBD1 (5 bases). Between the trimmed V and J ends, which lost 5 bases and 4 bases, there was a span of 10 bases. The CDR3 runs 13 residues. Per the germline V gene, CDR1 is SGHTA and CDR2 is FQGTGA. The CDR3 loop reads CASSINRPDTQYF. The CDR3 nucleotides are TGTGCCAGCAGCATAAACAGGCCAGATACGCAGTATTTT.

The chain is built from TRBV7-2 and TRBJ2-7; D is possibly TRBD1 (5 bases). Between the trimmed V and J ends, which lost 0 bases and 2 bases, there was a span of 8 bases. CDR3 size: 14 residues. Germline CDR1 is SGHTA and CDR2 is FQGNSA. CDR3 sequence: CASSLAGAAYEQYF. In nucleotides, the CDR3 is TGTGCCAGCAGCTTAGCAGGGGCCGCCTACGAGCAGTACTTC.

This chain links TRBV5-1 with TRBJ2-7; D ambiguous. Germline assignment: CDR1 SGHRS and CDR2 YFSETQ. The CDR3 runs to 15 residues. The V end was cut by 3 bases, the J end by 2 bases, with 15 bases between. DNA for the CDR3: TGCGCCAGCAGCTCCATGACGACTGGTACCTACGAGCAGTACTTC. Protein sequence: CASSSMTTGTYEQYF.

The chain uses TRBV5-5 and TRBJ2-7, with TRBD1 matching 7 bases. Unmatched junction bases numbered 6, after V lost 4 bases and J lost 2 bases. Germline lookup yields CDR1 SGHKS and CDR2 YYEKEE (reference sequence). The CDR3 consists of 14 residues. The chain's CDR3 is CASSRGTVAYEQYF. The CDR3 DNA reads TGTGCCAGCAGCAGAGGGACAGTGGCCTACGAGCAGTACTTC.

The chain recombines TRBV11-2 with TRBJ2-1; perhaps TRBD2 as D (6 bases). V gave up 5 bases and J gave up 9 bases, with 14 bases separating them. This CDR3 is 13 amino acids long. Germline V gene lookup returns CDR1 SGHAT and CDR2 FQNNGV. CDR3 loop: CASSIPGGIEQFF. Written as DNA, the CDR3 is TGTGCCAGCAGCATCCCCGGGGGTATTGAGCAGTTCTTC.

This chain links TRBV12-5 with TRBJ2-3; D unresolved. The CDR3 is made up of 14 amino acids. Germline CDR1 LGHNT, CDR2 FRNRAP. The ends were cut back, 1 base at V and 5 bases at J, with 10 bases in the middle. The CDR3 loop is CASGLGESGDTQYF. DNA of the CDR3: TGTGCTAGTGGTTTGGGCGAATCCGGAGATACGCAGTATTTT.

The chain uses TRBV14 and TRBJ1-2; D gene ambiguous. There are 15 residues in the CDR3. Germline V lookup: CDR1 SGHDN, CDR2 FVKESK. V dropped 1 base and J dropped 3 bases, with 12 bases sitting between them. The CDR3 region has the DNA TGTGCCAGCAGCCAAGGGTTCCCGAGGGACTATGGCTACACCTTC. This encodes CASSQGFPRDYGYTF.

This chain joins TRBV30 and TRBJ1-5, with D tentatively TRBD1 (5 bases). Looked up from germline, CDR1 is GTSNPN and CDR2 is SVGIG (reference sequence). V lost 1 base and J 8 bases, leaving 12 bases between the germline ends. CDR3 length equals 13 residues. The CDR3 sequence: CAWSAGGAEPQHF. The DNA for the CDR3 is TGTGCCTGGAGTGCGGGGGGTGCGGAGCCCCAGCATTTT.

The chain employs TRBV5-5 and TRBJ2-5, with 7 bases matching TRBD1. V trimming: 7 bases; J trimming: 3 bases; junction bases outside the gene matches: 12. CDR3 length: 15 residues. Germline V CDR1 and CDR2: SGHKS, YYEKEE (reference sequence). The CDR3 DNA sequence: TGTGCCAGCCACCTCCTAGGGGGCGAGGAAGAGACCCAGTACTTC. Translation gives CASHLLGGEEETQYF. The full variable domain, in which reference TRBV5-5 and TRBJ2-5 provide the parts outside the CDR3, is DAGVTQSPTHLIKTRGQQVTLRCSPISGHKSVSWYQQVLGQGPQFIFQYYEKEERGRGNFPDRFSARQFPNYSSELNVNALLLGDSALYLCASHLLGGEEETQYFGPGTRLLVL.

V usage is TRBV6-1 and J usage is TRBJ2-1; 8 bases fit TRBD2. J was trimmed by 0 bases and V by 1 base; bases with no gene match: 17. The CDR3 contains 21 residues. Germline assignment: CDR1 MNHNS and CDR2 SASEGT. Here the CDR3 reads CASSEVWSGLIGGVSYNEQFF. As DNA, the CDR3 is TGTGCCAGCAGTGAAGTCTGGTCAGGGCTCATCGGGGGGGTCTCCTACAATGAGCAGTTCTTC.

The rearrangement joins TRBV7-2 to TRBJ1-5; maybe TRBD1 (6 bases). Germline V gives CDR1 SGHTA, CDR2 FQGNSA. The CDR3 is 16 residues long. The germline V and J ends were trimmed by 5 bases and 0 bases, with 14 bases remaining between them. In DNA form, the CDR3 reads TGTGCCAGCAGCGGACCCCAGGGGAATAGCAATCAGCCCCAGCATTTT. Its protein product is CASSGPQGNSNQPQHF.